This T cell receptor (beta chain) was captured in a study of blood T cell repertoires in COVID-19. Study-level background: The United States, Italy and Spain provided the acute and convalescent COVID-19 samples. T cells, B-cell-depleted T cells, or PBMCs supplied cDNA or gDNA.

The CDR3 is 11 residues long. The germline V gene has CDR1 MDHEN and CDR2 SYDVKM. Trimming shortened V by 6 bases and J by 11 bases, and 13 bases separated the two germline ends. Methods used by the authors: Reference gene primer amplification gave estimated nucleated cell counts. Clones were sequenced by immunoSEQ multiplex PCR, and TCRdb holds only the in-frame ones, with some missing. V and J calls and clone size follow that table, whereas D and trimming were derived from the DNA. The table has 210,000 or so clones, 80% to 90% seen once. The V gene is TRBV28, the J gene TRBJ1-2; D gene uncertain. The TCR originated in a woman between 70 and 85 years old with active or convalescent COVID-19. Sequencing was performed on peripheral blood. CDR3 in DNA: TGTGCCAGCAGCTCCCGCCCACAATACACCTTC. Its protein product is CASSSRPQYTF.